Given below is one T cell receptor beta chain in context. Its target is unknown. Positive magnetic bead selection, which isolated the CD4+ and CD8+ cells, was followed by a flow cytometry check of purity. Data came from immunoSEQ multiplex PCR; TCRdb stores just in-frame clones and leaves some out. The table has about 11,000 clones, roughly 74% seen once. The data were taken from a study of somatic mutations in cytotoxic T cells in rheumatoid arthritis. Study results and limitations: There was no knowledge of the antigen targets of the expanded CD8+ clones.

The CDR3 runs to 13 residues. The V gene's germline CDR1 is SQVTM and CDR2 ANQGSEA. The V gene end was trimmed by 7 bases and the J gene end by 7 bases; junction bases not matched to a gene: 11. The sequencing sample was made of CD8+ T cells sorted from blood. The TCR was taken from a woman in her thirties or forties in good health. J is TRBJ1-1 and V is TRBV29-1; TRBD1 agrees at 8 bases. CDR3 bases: TGCAGCGCCCGAATGGACAGGGAATTTGAAGCTTTCTTT. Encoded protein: CSARMDREFEAFF.